This T cell receptor beta chain was captured by sequencing in a study of T cell changes during pregnancy in multiple sclerosis. Germline lookup yields CDR1 SGDLS and CDR2 YYNGEE. V lost 3 bases and J 0 bases, leaving 6 bases between the germline ends. This CDR3 region has 13 residues. Sequenced by immunoSEQ multiplex PCR; TCRdb stores in-frame clones only, minus some. Of 40,000 to 50,000 clones listed, about 94% are singletons. The sample in question was CD8+ T cells from peripheral blood mononuclear cells, obtained after pregnancy. The TCR comes from a female donor with multiple sclerosis, enrolled in a pregnancy study. The gene calls are TRBV9 and TRBJ1-1; D possibly corresponds to TRBD1 (5 bases). The CDR3 DNA is TGTGCCAGCAGCGCGACAGTGAACACTGAAGCTTTCTTT. This gives the protein CASSATVNTEAFF.